This T cell receptor (beta chain) was retrieved from a study of HIV-infected patients and healthy controls. MiXCR, applied by TCRdb to the 5' RACE reads, yields one record per CDR3 protein. The sample contains roughly 70,000 distinct CDR3 sequences, roughly 16% of which appear only once. The receptor was derived from a human donor in good health. The sequenced sample consisted of CD4+ T cells from blood.

In DNA form, the CDR3 reads TGTGCCATCAGTGAGGTAGCAACCTACAATGAGCAGTTCTTC. Its protein product is CAISEVATYNEQFF. The gene calls are TRBV10-3 and TRBJ2-1; D is ambiguous. V lost 2 bases, J lost 2 bases, and 7 bases lay in between. CDR1 is ENHRY, CDR2 SYGVKD, per germline. The length of the CDR3 is 14 residues.